The 10 T cell receptor beta chains reported below all come from one sample, sequenced in a study of cytomegalovirus exposure and HLA in healthy donors. Both 60 Vbeta primers and 13 Jbeta primers went into the PCR. Data came from immunoSEQ multiplex PCR; TCRdb stores just in-frame clones and leaves some out. The sample comprises 150,000 to 160,000 clones, around 68% of which are singletons, and about 2% rests with the top ten. The sequencing sample was made of PBMCs. The receptors derive from a man younger than 45 in good health and CMV-seronegative.

The chain links TRBV27 to TRBJ2-1; 11 bases map to TRBD2. Trimming took 3 bases from V and 3 from J; bases not matched to a gene: 1. Per the germline V gene, CDR1 is MNHEY and CDR2 is SMNVEV (reference sequence). The CDR3 sequence is 15 residues long. CDR3 region: CASSLTSGVYNEQFF. CDR3 nucleotides: TGTGCCAGCAGTTTGACTAGCGGGGTCTACAATGAGCAGTTCTTC.

The chain employs TRBV5-5 and TRBJ1-6; TRBD1 agrees at 7 bases. Germline V gene data show CDR1 as SGHKS and CDR2 as YYEKEE (reference sequence). The CDR3 is 15 amino acids. V was clipped by 4 bases and J by 10 bases; unmatched bases: 11. The CDR3 loop is CASSPTTGSSSPLHF. The CDR3 nucleotides read TGTGCCAGCAGCCCAACGACAGGGAGCAGCTCACCCCTCCACTTT.

The rearrangement uses TRBV7-9 and TRBJ1-6; unclear D gene. V was pared by 5 bases and J by 13 bases, with 6 bases between. The length of the CDR3 is 10 residues. The germline gives CDR1 SEHNR, CDR2 FQNEAQ (reference sequence). CDR3 sequence (DNA): TGTGCCAGCAGCGAGCCCCCCCTCCACTTT. This encodes CASSEPPLHF.

The chain has TRBV7-9 and TRBJ2-2; 9 positions agree with TRBD1. CDR1 is SEHNR and CDR2 is FQNEAQ in the germline V gene (reference sequence). The CDR3 sequence is 15 residues long. With 5 bases clipped from V and 6 bases from J, the junction kept 7 bases outside the gene matches. The CDR3 protein is CASSNRDRDPGELFF. CDR3 nucleotides: TGTGCCAGCAGCAACCGGGACAGGGATCCCGGGGAGCTGTTTTTT.

This clone was detected only a few times. The rearrangement joins TRBV16 to TRBJ1-2, with D maybe TRBD1 (5 bases). This CDR3 has 13 residues. V lost 0 bases to trimming and J lost 6 bases, with 8 bases between them. CDR1 KGHSY and CDR2 FQNENV come from the germline V gene. CDR3 nucleotide sequence: TGTGCCAGCAGCCAATCCCAGGGAAATGGCTACACCTTC. Protein sequence: CASSQSQGNGYTF. The variable domain in full, with the rest retrieved from reference TRBV16 and TRBJ1-2, is GEEVAQTPKHLVRGEGQKAKLYCAPIKGHSYVFWYQQVLKNEFKFLISFQNENVFDETGMPKERFSAKCLPNSPCSLEIQATKLEDSAVYFCASSQSQGNGYTFGSGTRLTVV.

V gene TRBV7-2 combines with J gene TRBJ2-5; TRBD2 agrees at 9 bases. The trim removed 1 base at V and 4 bases at J, leaving 4 bases unmatched. CDR3 size: 15 residues. In germline, CDR1 is SGHTA, CDR2 FQGNSA. CDR3 protein: CASSLELSGGETQYF. The CDR3 DNA reads TGTGCCAGCAGCTTAGAACTTAGCGGGGGAGAGACCCAGTACTTC.

This clone was observed once. V gene TRBV6-4 combines with J gene TRBJ1-6; D is unclear. Deletions cut 6 bases from V and 7 bases from J, with 13 bases between. Germline V gene sequence: CDR1 MRHNA, CDR2 SNTAGT. This CDR3 region has 14 residues. The CDR3 coding sequence is TGTGCCAGCAGGGAGGGATTCGAAAATTCACCCCTCCACTTT. Encoded protein: CASREGFENSPLHF.

As to this clone: The sample contains more than one DNA sequence encoding this CDR3. The chain couples TRBV15 to TRBJ2-7, with 7 bases that match TRBD2. The CDR3 extends over 13 amino acids. CDR1 and CDR2 from the germline V gene are LNHNV and YYDKDF (reference sequence). V was pared by 0 bases and J by 7 bases, with 3 bases of the junction left unmatched. The CDR3 spells CATSRDGGDEQYF. The CDR3 DNA sequence: TGTGCCACCAGCAGAGATGGGGGGGATGAGCAGTACTTC. The full variable domain, completed using reference TRBV15 and TRBJ2-7, is DAMVIQNPRYQVTQFGKPVTLSCSQTLNHNVMYWYQQKSSQAPKLLFHYYDKDFNNEADTPDNFQSRRPNTSFCFLDIRSPGLGDTAMYLCATSRDGGDEQYFGPGTRLTVT.

The chain combines TRBV7-9 with TRBJ2-3; 8 bases are a match to TRBD1. Germline values: CDR1 SEHNR, CDR2 FQNEAQ (reference sequence). This CDR3 region has 15 residues. With 5 bases clipped from V and 4 bases from J, the junction kept 8 bases outside the gene matches. CDR3 loop: CASSIGQGRADTQYF. The CDR3 bases are TGTGCCAGCAGCATTGGACAGGGTAGAGCAGATACGCAGTATTTT.

Points on this clone: Other DNA sequences within the sample encode an identical CDR3. The chain joins TRBV7-9 to TRBJ2-3, with unresolved D. This CDR3 spans 11 amino acids. Trimming took 4 bases from V and 6 from J, leaving 5 bases between them. CDR1 and CDR2 (germline): SEHNR, FQNEAQ (reference sequence). The chain's CDR3 is CASSSLDTQYF. The CDR3 bases are TGTGCCAGCAGCTCCCTCGATACGCAGTATTTT.